This is a list of T cell receptor beta chains from one sample in a study of blood T cell repertoires in COVID-19. Sequenced by immunoSEQ multiplex PCR; TCRdb stores in-frame clones only, minus some. The sample has 190,000 or so clones, around nine tenths seen once. What was sequenced was peripheral blood. These receptors were taken from a man aged 55 to 70 who had recovered from COVID-19. CDR3s include the opening cysteine and the closing phenylalanine or tryptophan. Each record gives: V gene, CDR3 protein.

TRBV19 CASSTGQGGHEKLFF
TRBV6-5 CASKIPTGGQETQYF
TRBV18 CASSPLDRNTEAFF
TRBV27 CASSYMAGNTIYF
TRBV30 CAWSPSGTLNTEAFF
TRBV5-1 CASSQGQGAYNEQFF
TRBV7-3 CASSPPSNEQFF
TRBV5-1 CASSLDPGGYEQYF
TRBV5-1 CASSLGYTNYGYTF
TRBV7-3 CASRRDRGSKNIQYF